This is a list of T cell receptor beta chains from one sample in a study of blood T cell repertoires in COVID-19. Assay: immunoSEQ multiplex PCR; the TCRdb copy retains only in-frame clones and omits some. The table has approximately 300,000 clones, around 87% seen once. The sequenced sample was peripheral blood. These receptors all stem from a man aged 18 to 35 with active or convalescent COVID-19. Each CDR3 is given with its conserved first and last residue. A D gene is named only where the DNA matches it firmly. Clone sizes are given selectively: once, few, many, or a class where the clone is expanded.

V gene	clone size	CDR3 length	D gene	J gene	CDR3 DNA	CDR3 protein
TRBV5-1	NA	15	TRBD2	TRBJ2-5	TGCGCCAGCTGGTTGGGCGGGAGGAGGGAAGAGACCCAGTACTTC	CASWLGGRREETQYF
TRBV6-5	NA	14	TRBD1	TRBJ1-1	TGTGCCAGCCGCAAGGGACAGATAAACACTGAAGCTTTCTTT	CASRKGQINTEAFF
TRBV9	NA	13	NA	TRBJ2-7	TGTGCCAGCAGCGTAGACATGAACTACGAGCAGTACTTC	CASSVDMNYEQYF
TRBV4-3	NA	15	TRBD1	TRBJ1-4	TGCGCCAGCAGCCAAGCGAGACAGGGGGAAGAAAAACTGTTTTTT	CASSQARQGEEKLFF
TRBV7-2	once	16	NA	TRBJ1-6	TGTGCCAGCAGCTTAGTAGCGAGCTCCTATAATTCACCCCTCCACTTT	CASSLVASSYNSPLHF
TRBV10-3	NA	13	NA	TRBJ1-4	TGTGCCATCAGTGGAGGGCTAGAGGAAAAACTGTTTTTT	CAISGGLEEKLFF
TRBV27	once	14	TRBD2	TRBJ2-1	TGTGCCAGCAGAACTAGCGGGAACGTTAATGAGCAGTTCTTC	CASRTSGNVNEQFF
TRBV28	NA	12	NA	TRBJ1-1	TGTGCCAGCAGTGACAGGATCACTGAAGCTTTCTTT	CASSDRITEAFF
TRBV5-4	few	14	TRBD1	TRBJ2-7	TGTGCCAGCAGCTCCGGGACAGCCCCCTACGAGCAGTACTTC	CASSSGTAPYEQYF
TRBV4-3	NA	15	NA	TRBJ1-2	TGCGCCAGCAGCTTGGAACAGGGATCTAACTATGGCTACACCTTC	CASSLEQGSNYGYTF
TRBV19	NA	14	NA	TRBJ2-6	TGTGCCAGTAGTCCGAGCCCTGGGGCCAACGTCCTGACTTTC	CASSPSPGANVLTF
TRBV5-1	NA	16	TRBD1	TRBJ1-4	TGCGCCAGCAGCTTGGAGGGACAGGGTCTCCGTGAAAAACTGTTTTTT	CASSLEGQGLREKLFF
TRBV5-5	NA	14	NA	TRBJ1-1	TGTGCCAGCAGCTTGTTTGCGAGGGACACTGAAGCTTTCTTT	CASSLFARDTEAFF
TRBV6-2/TRBV6-3	once	14	TRBD1	TRBJ2-7	TGTGCCAGCAGTTACCGGGACAGGGGCCACGAGCAGTACTTC	CASSYRDRGHEQYF
TRBV7-9	NA	14	TRBD1	TRBJ2-7	TGTGCCAGCAGCAAAGACAGGGGGCGCGACGAGCAGTACTTC	CASSKDRGRDEQYF
TRBV4-3	NA	16	NA	TRBJ2-1	TGCGCCAGCAGCCAAGTGGGCAGGGCAACGGTGTATGAGCAGTTCTTC	CASSQVGRATVYEQFF
TRBV7-9	NA	17	NA	TRBJ2-7	TGTGCCAGCAGCTTATTCTTGTCGGGACAAATTAACTACGAGCAGTACTTC	CASSLFLSGQINYEQYF
TRBV13	once	15	TRBD1	TRBJ1-2	TGTGCCAGCAGCCCGTTCGTGGACAGGGGGCATGGCTACACCTTC	CASSPFVDRGHGYTF
TRBV4-1	NA	14	NA	TRBJ2-3	TGCGCCAGCAGCCAAGTTCTAAGCACAGATACGCAGTATTTT	CASSQVLSTDTQYF
TRBV18	NA	16	TRBD1	TRBJ2-7	TGTGCCAGCTCACCAGGGGGGACAGGGTGGATCGCCGAGCAGTACTTC	CASSPGGTGWIAEQYF
TRBV12-5	many	15	TRBD1	TRBJ1-5	TGTGCTAGTGGTCCGCCGGGACAGGATAATCAGCCCCAGCATTTT	CASGPPGQDNQPQHF
TRBV6-7	NA	14	TRBD1	TRBJ1-4	TGTGCCAGCACCGTGGGACAGGATAATGAAAAACTGTTTTTT	CASTVGQDNEKLFF
TRBV21-1	NA	16	NA	TRBJ1-3	TGTGCCAGCAGCAAAGATGGCAGGGAGGTAGGAAACACCATATATTTT	CASSKDGREVGNTIYF
TRBV11-3	NA	13	NA	TRBJ1-1	TGTGCCAGCAGCTTAGAGCGGAACACTGAAGCTTTCTTT	CASSLERNTEAFF
TRBV15	NA	18	NA	TRBJ1-6	TGTGCCACCAGCAGTGTGGTTCTCCAGGGCTCCTATAATTCACCCCTCCACTTT	CATSSVVLQGSYNSPLHF
TRBV5-1	NA	16	NA	TRBJ2-5	TGCGCCAGCAGCTTGGGAGACACCTACTCCCAAGAGACCCAGTACTTC	CASSLGDTYSQETQYF
TRBV4-1	NA	15	NA	TRBJ1-2	TGCGCCAGCAGCCAGCAACAGGGATCCCAATATGGCTACACCTTC	CASSQQQGSQYGYTF
TRBV15	NA	17	TRBD1	TRBJ2-1	TGTGCCACCAGCAGGGAGGTTGGGGACAGGGGAAACAATGAGCAGTTCTTC	CATSREVGDRGNNEQFF
TRBV6-5	NA	16	NA	TRBJ1-5	TGTGCCAGCAGTTACCGTGGAGCAAATAGCAATCAGCCCCAGCATTTT	CASSYRGANSNQPQHF
TRBV6-1	NA	16	TRBD2	TRBJ2-3	TGTGCCAGCAGTGAAACTGGGGGAGGGGTGGCAGATACGCAGTATTTT	CASSETGGGVADTQYF
TRBV18	NA	15	TRBD1	TRBJ2-1	TGTGCCAGCTCGGGGGGACAGGGGGCGCTGGGTGAGCAGTTCTTC	CASSGGQGALGEQFF
TRBV28	few	16	TRBD1	TRBJ1-5	TGTGCCAGCAGTAATAGACAGGGAAAGAGCAATCAGCCCCAGCATTTT	CASSNRQGKSNQPQHF
TRBV5-1	NA	16	TRBD2	TRBJ2-3	TGCGCCAGCAGTGTATACCTAGCGGGGGGGCCAGATACGCAGTATTTT	CASSVYLAGGPDTQYF
TRBV27	NA	15	TRBD2	TRBJ2-3	TGTGCCAGCCGACTAAATGGGCTAGCGGGAGATACGCAGTATTTT	CASRLNGLAGDTQYF
TRBV5-5	NA	15	NA	TRBJ2-5	TGTGCCAGCAGCTTATTGGTAACAGCACAAGAGACCCAGTACTTC	CASSLLVTAQETQYF
TRBV29-1	NA	14	TRBD2	TRBJ2-3	TGCAGCGGGACCGGACTAGCGGGGGAGGTCACGCAGTATTTT	CSGTGLAGEVTQYF
TRBV19	few	13	NA	TRBJ1-1	TGTGCCAGTCCATCCCGGGAGACCACTGAAGCTTTCTTT	CASPSRETTEAFF
TRBV27	few	14	NA	TRBJ1-1	TGTGCCAGCAGTTCAGGACAGCTGAACACTGAAGCTTTCTTT	CASSSGQLNTEAFF
TRBV5-1	NA	16	NA	TRBJ2-1	TGCGCCAGCAGCCATATCTCGGGTTCCCCAGGGCACGAGCAGTTCTTC	CASSHISGSPGHEQFF
TRBV27	NA	14	NA	TRBJ1-6	TGTGCCAGCAGTTTGAGCTCCTATAATTCACCCCTCCACTTT	CASSLSSYNSPLHF
TRBV11-2	few	15	TRBD1	TRBJ1-5	TGTGCCAGCAGCTTGAACAGGGGGCTCAGTCAGCCCCAGCATTTT	CASSLNRGLSQPQHF
TRBV7-9	NA	14	NA	TRBJ2-5	TGTGCCAGCAGCTTTCAACAGGGTCGGGAGACCCAGTACTTC	CASSFQQGRETQYF
TRBV7-2	NA	14	NA	TRBJ2-7	TGTGCCAGCAGCTTAGGTTTACAGATGTACGAGCAGTACTTC	CASSLGLQMYEQYF